A selection of T cell receptor beta chains follows, all from one sample in a study of long-term antiretroviral therapy in people with HIV. Profiling relied on immunoSEQ multiplex PCR, and the TCRdb table lists in-frame clones only, not all of them. Among about 23,000 clones, 81% were seen once, and the ten largest hold 7.2%. The material was unsorted PBMCs, obtained 1.5 years after starting antiretroviral therapy. These receptors were obtained from a man younger than 40 with HIV. Both conserved end residues are part of each CDR3.

V gene	CDR3 length	J gene	CDR3 protein
TRBV7-9	16	TRBJ2-1	CASSLGWDSVGDEQFF
TRBV6-1	13	TRBJ2-7	CASILAGRYEQYF
TRBV30	15	TRBJ2-5	CAWSMDRYSQETQYF
TRBV19	14	TRBJ1-2	CASSIGRHGDGYTF
TRBV2	15	TRBJ1-5	CASSGQGGGNQPQHF
TRBV18	17	TRBJ2-1	CASSPLTGTSGYNEQFF
TRBV21-1	18	TRBJ1-5	CASSKWRRQNHSNQPQHF